One sample yielded the 11 T cell receptor beta chains listed below, sequenced in a study of blood T cell repertoires in COVID-19. The protocol was immunoSEQ multiplex PCR, while the TCRdb copy is restricted to in-frame clones and leaves out a portion. Among some 300,000 clones listed, approximately 85% were seen once. Source material: PBMCs or T cells enriched from blood (not recorded which). The receptors here all came from a woman in her 30s who had recovered from COVID-19.

The chain links TRBV11-2 to TRBJ1-2; TRBD1 might be the D (6 bases). The CDR3 has 14 amino acids. The germline gives CDR1 SGHAT, CDR2 FQNNGV. Trimming left V 2 bases short and J 4 bases short, with 11 bases between. CDR3 in amino acids: CASSLPGTLYGYTF. As DNA, the CDR3 is TGTGCCAGCAGCTTACCCGGGACACTCTATGGCTACACCTTC.

Here the CDR3 reads CASSVDLAGVRAQYF. The CDR3 nucleotides are TGTGCCAGCAGCGTAGACCTAGCGGGAGTTAGGGCGCAGTATTTT. The V gene is TRBV9, the J gene TRBJ2-3; 10 bases agree with TRBD2. Germline assignment: CDR1 SGDLS and CDR2 YYNGEE. After removal of 0 bases from V and 10 bases from J, the junction contained 8 bases not matched to a gene. The CDR3 is made up of 15 amino acids. Using reference TRBV9 and TRBJ2-3 for the parts outside the CDR3, the full variable domain is DSGVTQTPKHLITATGQRVTLRCSPRSGDLSVYWYQQSLDQGLQFLIQYYNGEERAKGNILERFSAQQFPDLHSELNLSSLELGDSALYFCASSVDLAGVRAQYFGPGTRLTVL.

The chain carries TRBV7-2 and TRBJ2-2, with 9 bases that match TRBD2. V was pared by 5 bases and J by 0 bases, with 10 bases of the junction left unmatched. The CDR3 is made up of 18 amino acids. The germline V gene has CDR1 SGHTA and CDR2 FQGNSA. For the CDR3, the DNA is TGTGCCAGCAGCCCCGTTTCCCAGCGGGGGGCGAACACCGGGGAGCTGTTTTTT. It encodes CASSPVSQRGANTGELFF.

The J gene is TRBJ1-6, the V gene TRBV2, with 8 nucleotides matching TRBD1. Trimming removed 6 bases from V and 8 bases from J; junction bases left unmatched: 3. Germline loops: CDR1 SNHLY, CDR2 FYNNEI. The CDR3 loop spans 13 amino acids. In nucleotides, the CDR3 is TGTGCCAGCAGGGACAGGGCCGATTCACCCCTCCACTTT. This encodes CASRDRADSPLHF.

This clone was detected a few times. Distinct nucleotide sequences in the sample also encode this CDR3. This chain uses TRBV9 with TRBJ2-7, with a tentative D call TRBD2 (7 bases). Germline CDR1 reads SGDLS; CDR2 reads YYNGEE. CDR3 size: 14 residues. Trimming shortened V by 2 bases and J by 2 bases, and 11 bases separated the two germline ends. The CDR3, as DNA: TGTGCCAGCAGCGTGGGGCGGGGGCCCTACGAGCAGTACTTC. Protein sequence: CASSVGRGPYEQYF.

The chain joins TRBV6-5 to TRBJ2-5; D gene ambiguous. CDR1 and CDR2 (germline): MNHEY, SVGAGI. Trimming left V 8 bases short and J 0 bases short, with 4 bases between. CDR3 length: 11 amino acids. The CDR3 region is CASHHQETQYF. Here the CDR3 DNA reads TGTGCCAGCCATCACCAAGAGACCCAGTACTTC.

The chain recombines TRBV5-4 with TRBJ2-2; D possibly corresponds to TRBD2 (5 bases). From germline, CDR1 is SGHNT and CDR2 YYREEE (reference sequence). The CDR3 sequence is 13 residues long. The V and J ends lost 7 bases and 4 bases respectively, with 11 bases between them. CDR3 in amino acids: CASSRGVTGELFF. The CDR3 nucleotides are TGTGCCAGCTCACGGGGAGTCACCGGGGAGCTGTTTTTT.

This chain connects TRBV6-5 to TRBJ1-1; D is possibly TRBD1 (6 bases). The CDR3 loop spans 16 amino acids. Germline V gene data show CDR1 as MNHEY and CDR2 as SVGAGI. V lost 0 bases and J lost 3, with 14 bases in between. This CDR3 is CASSYSRGIRDTEAFF. The CDR3 nucleotides are TGTGCCAGCAGTTACTCGAGGGGGATAAGGGACACTGAAGCTTTCTTT.

The CDR3 bases are TGTGCCAGCAGCAGTAAACCCATAAATGAGCAGTTCTTC. This gives the protein CASSSKPINEQFF. The gene calls are TRBV27 and TRBJ2-1; D uncertain. The V gene lost 6 bases and the J gene lost 7 bases, with 13 bases spanning the gap. Germline CDR1 reads MNHEY; CDR2 reads SMNVEV (reference sequence). The CDR3 totals 13 residues.

V gene TRBV5-4 combines with J gene TRBJ2-7, with 7 nucleotides matching TRBD2. Germline lookup yields CDR1 SGHNT and CDR2 YYREEE (reference sequence). V was clipped by 6 bases and J by 7 bases; unmatched bases: 13. There are 14 residues in the CDR3. The CDR3 DNA follows: TGTGCCAGCACCGACTCCCGGGGGGTGGGGGAGCAGTACTTC. The encoded protein is CASTDSRGVGEQYF.

The rearrangement links TRBV5-1 to TRBJ2-3, with TRBD2 as a possible D gene (6 bases). CDR3 length: 15 amino acids. Trimming cost V 4 bases and J 1 base, with 13 bases left between them. Germline V gene lookup returns CDR1 SGHRS and CDR2 YFSETQ. CDR3 in amino acids: CASSGSWGGTDTQYF. The DNA for the CDR3 is TGCGCCAGCAGCGGATCCTGGGGGGGCACAGATACGCAGTATTTT. Full variable domain (missing parts from reference TRBV5-1 and TRBJ2-3): KAGVTQTPRYLIKTRGQQVTLSCSPISGHRSVSWYQQTPGQGLQFLFEYFSETQRNKGNFPGRFSGRQFSNSRSEMNVSTLELGDSALYLCASSGSWGGTDTQYFGPGTRLTVL.